This entry concerns a single T cell receptor (beta chain). The data were taken from a study of T cell changes during pregnancy in multiple sclerosis. Repertoires were generated with immunoSEQ multiplex PCR, while TCRdb's copy carries only in-frame clones and drops some. The repertoire holds tens of thousands of clones, with over 75% as singletons. This CDR3 is 16 amino acids long. Germline V gives CDR1 SGHNT, CDR2 YYREEE (reference sequence). Between the trimmed V and J ends, which lost 3 bases and 3 bases, there was a span of 15 bases. Sequencing was performed on peripheral blood, taken in the first trimester of pregnancy. The chain uses TRBV5-4 and TRBJ2-2; D possibly corresponds to TRBD1 (6 bases). The sequence came from a female donor with multiple sclerosis, enrolled in a pregnancy study. This CDR3 is CASSSRRTVHTGELFF. CDR3 DNA sequence: TGTGCCAGCAGCTCGAGAAGGACAGTTCACACCGGGGAGCTGTTTTTT.